The present TCR beta chain was sequenced within a study of CXCR3-negative and CXCR3-positive naive CD8 T cells. Looking at the study overall: About 135 million TRB reads in total, about 1.5 +/- 0.3 million per library.

Through 5' RACE with UMI labels, the TRB cDNA libraries were prepared. TCRdb reanalyzed the 5' RACE reads, giving one entry per CDR3 protein sequence and no DNA. Its listing shows 45,000 to 60,000 distinct CDR3 sequences. Looked up from germline, CDR1 is LNHNV and CDR2 is YYDKDF (reference sequence). CDR3 length: 11 amino acids. The V call is TRBV15, the J call TRBJ1-1. Source material: naive CXCR3- CD8+ T cells from blood. The subset is: CD45RO-CCR7+CD27+CD95- naive CD8+ T cells lacking CXCR3 (TNR3-). This TCR was recovered from a human donor in good health. Some clones in this sample may be carry-over from other donors' samples. Here the CDR3 reads CATRQGTEAFF.